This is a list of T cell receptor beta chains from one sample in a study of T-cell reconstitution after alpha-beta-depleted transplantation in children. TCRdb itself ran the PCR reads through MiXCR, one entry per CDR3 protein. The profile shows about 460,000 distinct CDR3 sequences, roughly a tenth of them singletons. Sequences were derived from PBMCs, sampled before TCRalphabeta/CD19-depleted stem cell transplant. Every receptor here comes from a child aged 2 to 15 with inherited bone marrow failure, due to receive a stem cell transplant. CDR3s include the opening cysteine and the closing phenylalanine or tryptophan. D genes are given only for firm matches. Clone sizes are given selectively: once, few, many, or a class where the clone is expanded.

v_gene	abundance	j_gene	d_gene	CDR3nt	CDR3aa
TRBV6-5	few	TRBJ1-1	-	TGTGCCAGCAGTTACTCGGTGTTGAACACTGAAGCTTTCTTT	CASSYSVLNTEAFF
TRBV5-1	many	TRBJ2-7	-	TGCGCCAGCAGCTTCATACCGGGCCCTTCCTACGAGCAGTACTTC	CASSFIPGPSYEQYF
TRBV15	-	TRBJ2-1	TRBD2	TGTGCCACCAGCAGAGATCCCGGACTAGCGGGATACAATGAGCAGTTCTTC	CATSRDPGLAGYNEQFF
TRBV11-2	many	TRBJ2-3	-	TGTGCCAGCAGCCCAACTCTAGATACGCAGTATTTT	CASSPTLDTQYF
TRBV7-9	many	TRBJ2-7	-	TGTGCCAGCAGCCAACCAGGAGACTACGAGCAGTACTTC	CASSQPGDYEQYF
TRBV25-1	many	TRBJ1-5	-	TGTGCCAGCAGTGAACCCGGGGGCGGGCCCCAGCATTTT	CASSEPGGGPQHF
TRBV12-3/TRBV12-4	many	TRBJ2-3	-	TGTGCCAACAGTCGGGGGTTCACAGATACGCAGTATTTT	CANSRGFTDTQYF
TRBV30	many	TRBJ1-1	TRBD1	TGTGCCTGGACCTCCGGACAGGGCCCTGAAGCTTTCTTT	CAWTSGQGPEAFF
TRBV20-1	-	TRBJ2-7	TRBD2	TGCAGTGCCATCCGGAGGCGGGAGGGCTACGAGCAGTACTTC	CSAIRRREGYEQYF
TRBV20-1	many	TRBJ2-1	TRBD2	TGCAGTGCGCTAGCGGCGGCCCCGCAGTTCTTC	CSALAAAPQFF
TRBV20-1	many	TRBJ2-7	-	TGCAGTCCATATGCCCGCGGACAGACCTACGAGCAGTACTTC	CSPYARGQTYEQYF
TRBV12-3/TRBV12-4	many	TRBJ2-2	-	TGTGCCAGCGGACACAGGGCCGGGGAGCTGTTTTTT	CASGHRAGELFF
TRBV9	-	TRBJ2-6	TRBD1	TGTGCCAGCAGCCCACTTATGGGGGTCCGGGACAGGGGTTCCGGGGCCAACGTCCTGACTTTC	CASSPLMGVRDRGSGANVLTF
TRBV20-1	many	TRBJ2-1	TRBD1	TGCAGTGCCCTAACCCCGGGACAGGGGGCTGGTGAGCAGTTCTTC	CSALTPGQGAGEQFF
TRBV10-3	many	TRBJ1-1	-	TGTGCCATCAGTGAGTCGAGACGGACGGACACTGAAGCTTTCTTT	CAISESRRTDTEAFF
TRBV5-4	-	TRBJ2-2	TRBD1	TGTGCCAGCAGCTTCGTGGACAGGGGAACCGGGGAGCTGTTTTTT	CASSFVDRGTGELFF
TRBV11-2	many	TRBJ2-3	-	TGTGCCAGCACGGTAACGACTGCAGATACGCAGTATTTT	CASTVTTADTQYF
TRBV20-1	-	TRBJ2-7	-	TGCAGTGCTAGAGATGTCGGGAGCTCCTACGAGCAGTACTTC	CSARDVGSSYEQYF
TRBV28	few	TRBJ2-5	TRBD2	TGTGCCAGCAGTGACCTACGGGGGGGCAGGGATAGGGAGACCCAGTACTTC	CASSDLRGGRDRETQYF